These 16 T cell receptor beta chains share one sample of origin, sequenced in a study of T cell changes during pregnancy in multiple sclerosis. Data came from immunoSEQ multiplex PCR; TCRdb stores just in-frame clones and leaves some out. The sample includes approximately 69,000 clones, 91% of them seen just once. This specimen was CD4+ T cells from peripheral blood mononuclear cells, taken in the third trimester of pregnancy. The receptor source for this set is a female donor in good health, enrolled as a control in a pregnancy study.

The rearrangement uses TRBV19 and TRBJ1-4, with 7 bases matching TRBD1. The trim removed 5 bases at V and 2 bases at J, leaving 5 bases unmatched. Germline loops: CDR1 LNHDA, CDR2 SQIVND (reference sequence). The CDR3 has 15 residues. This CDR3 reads CASSLGTATNEKLFF. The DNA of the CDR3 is TGTGCCAGTAGTCTAGGGACAGCTACTAATGAAAAACTGTTTTTT.

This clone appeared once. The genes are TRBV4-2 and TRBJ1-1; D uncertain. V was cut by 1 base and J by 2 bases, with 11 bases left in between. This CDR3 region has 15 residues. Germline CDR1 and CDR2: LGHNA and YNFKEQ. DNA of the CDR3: TGTGCCAGCAGCCAAGCCGCGGGCTTTAACACTGAAGCTTTCTTT. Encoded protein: CASSQAAGFNTEAFF.

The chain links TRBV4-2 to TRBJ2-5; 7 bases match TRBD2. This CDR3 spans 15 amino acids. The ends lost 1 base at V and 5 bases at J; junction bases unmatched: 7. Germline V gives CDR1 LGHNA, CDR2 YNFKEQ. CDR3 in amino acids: CASSQAGLGAETQYF. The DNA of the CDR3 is TGTGCCAGCAGCCAAGCCGGACTAGGCGCGGAGACCCAGTACTTC.

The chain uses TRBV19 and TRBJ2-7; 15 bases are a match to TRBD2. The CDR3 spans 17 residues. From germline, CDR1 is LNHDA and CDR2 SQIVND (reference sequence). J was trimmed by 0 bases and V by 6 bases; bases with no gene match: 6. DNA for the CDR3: TGTGCCAGTAGGGGGACTAGCGGGGGGTACAGCTCCTACGAGCAGTACTTC. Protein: CASRGTSGGYSSYEQYF.

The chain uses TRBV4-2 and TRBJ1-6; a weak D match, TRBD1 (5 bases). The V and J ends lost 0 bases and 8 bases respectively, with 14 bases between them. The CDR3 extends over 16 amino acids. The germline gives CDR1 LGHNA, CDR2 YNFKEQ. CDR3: CASSQEGPKKHSPLHF. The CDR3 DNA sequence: TGTGCCAGCAGCCAAGAGGGGCCCAAGAAGCATTCACCCCTCCACTTT.

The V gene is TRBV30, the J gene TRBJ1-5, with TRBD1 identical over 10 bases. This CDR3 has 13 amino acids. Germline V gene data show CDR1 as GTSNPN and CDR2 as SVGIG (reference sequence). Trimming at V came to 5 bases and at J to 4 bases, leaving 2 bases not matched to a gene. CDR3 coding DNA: TGTGCCTGGGCGGACAGGGGGAATCAGCCCCAGCATTTT. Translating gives CAWADRGNQPQHF.

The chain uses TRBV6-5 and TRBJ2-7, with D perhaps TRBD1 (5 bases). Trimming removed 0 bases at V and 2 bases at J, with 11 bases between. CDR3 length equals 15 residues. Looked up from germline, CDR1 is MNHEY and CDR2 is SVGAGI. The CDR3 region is CASSYSWTQTYEQYF. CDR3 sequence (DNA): TGTGCCAGCAGTTACTCTTGGACACAGACCTACGAGCAGTACTTC.

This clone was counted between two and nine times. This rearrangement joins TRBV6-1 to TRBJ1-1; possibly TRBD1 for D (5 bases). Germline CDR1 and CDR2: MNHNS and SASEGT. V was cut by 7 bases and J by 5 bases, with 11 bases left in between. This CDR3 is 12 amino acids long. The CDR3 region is CASITGVTEAFF. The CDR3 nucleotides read TGTGCCAGCATAACAGGCGTGACTGAAGCTTTCTTT.

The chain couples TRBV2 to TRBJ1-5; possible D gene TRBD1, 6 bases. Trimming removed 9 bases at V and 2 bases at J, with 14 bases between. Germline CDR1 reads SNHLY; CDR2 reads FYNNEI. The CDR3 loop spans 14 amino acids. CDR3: CASGGGDGNQPQHF. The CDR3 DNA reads TGTGCCAGTGGAGGGGGGGACGGCAATCAGCCCCAGCATTTT.

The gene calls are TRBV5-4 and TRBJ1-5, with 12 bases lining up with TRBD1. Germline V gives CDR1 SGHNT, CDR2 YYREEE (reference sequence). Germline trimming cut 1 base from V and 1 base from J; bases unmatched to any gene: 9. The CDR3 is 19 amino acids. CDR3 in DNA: TGTGCCAGCAGCTTGAGGGGACAGGGGGCGAATTTGAGCAATCAGCCCCAGCATTTT. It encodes CASSLRGQGANLSNQPQHF.

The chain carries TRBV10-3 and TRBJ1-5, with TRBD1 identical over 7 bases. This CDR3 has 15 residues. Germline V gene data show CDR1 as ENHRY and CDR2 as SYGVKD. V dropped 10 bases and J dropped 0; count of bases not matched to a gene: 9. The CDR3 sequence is CATQGQTISNQPQHF. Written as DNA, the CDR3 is TGTGCCACCCAGGGACAGACCATTAGCAATCAGCCCCAGCATTTT.

The DNA for the CDR3 is TGTGCCAGCAGACCGACAGTGAGCTCCTACAATGAGCAGTTCTTC. It codes for CASRPTVSSYNEQFF. The rearrangement uses TRBV6-6 and TRBJ2-1, with D possibly being TRBD1 (5 bases). The CDR3 extends over 15 amino acids. Germline CDR1 reads MNHNY; CDR2 reads SVGAGI (reference sequence). V was pared by 6 bases and J by 0 bases, with 12 bases between.

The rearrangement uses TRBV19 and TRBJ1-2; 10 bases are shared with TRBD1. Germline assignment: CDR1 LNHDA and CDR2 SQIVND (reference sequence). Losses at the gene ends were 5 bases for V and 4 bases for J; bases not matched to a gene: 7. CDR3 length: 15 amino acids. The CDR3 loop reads CASSSRDRGVYGYTF. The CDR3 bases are TGTGCCAGTAGTTCCCGGGACAGGGGCGTCTATGGCTACACCTTC.

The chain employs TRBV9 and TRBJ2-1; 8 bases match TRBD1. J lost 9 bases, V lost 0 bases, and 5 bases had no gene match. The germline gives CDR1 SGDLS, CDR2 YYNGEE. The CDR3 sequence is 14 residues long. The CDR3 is CASSVDRGIFEQFF. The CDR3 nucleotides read TGTGCCAGCAGCGTAGACAGGGGGATTTTTGAGCAGTTCTTC. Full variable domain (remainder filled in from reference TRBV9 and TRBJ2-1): DSGVTQTPKHLITATGQRVTLRCSPRSGDLSVYWYQQSLDQGLQFLIQYYNGEERAKGNILERFSAQQFPDLHSELNLSSLELGDSALYFCASSVDRGIFEQFFGPGTRLTVL.

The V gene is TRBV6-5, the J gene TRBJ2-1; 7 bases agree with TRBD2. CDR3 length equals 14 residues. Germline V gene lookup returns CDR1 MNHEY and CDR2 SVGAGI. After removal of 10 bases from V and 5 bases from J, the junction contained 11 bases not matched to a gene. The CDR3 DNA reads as TGTGCCACCGGTAACGGGGGGAAACACAATGAGCAGTTCTTC. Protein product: CATGNGGKHNEQFF.

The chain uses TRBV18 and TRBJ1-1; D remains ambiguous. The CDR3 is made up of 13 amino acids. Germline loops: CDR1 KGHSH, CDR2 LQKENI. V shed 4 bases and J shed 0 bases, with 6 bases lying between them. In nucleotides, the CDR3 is TGTGCCAGCTCACGCGAGGTGAACACTGAAGCTTTCTTT. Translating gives CASSREVNTEAFF.